The 23 T cell receptor beta chains presented below share a single source sample, sequenced in a study of cytotoxic CD8 clonotypes in ibrutinib-treated CLL. Clones were read by immunoSEQ multiplex PCR, and TCRdb kept only the in-frame ones, dropping some. Of 250,000 to 350,000 clones listed, around 76% are singletons. The input for sequencing was PBMCs, taken at disease progression, from a patient treated with ibrutinib. Receptors originate from a human donor with chronic lymphocytic leukemia.

V and J are TRBV6-5 and TRBJ2-7, with TRBD1 matching 11 bases. CDR1 is MNHEY, CDR2 SVGAGI, per germline. The CDR3 runs to 15 residues. V lost 6 bases to trimming and J lost 5 bases; unmatched junction nucleotides: 9. The CDR3 nucleotides are TGTGCCAGCAGACCAGGGGACAGGGGGGACCACGAGCAGTACTTC. Protein product: CASRPGDRGDHEQYF.

The genes are TRBV5-1 and TRBJ2-2; no firm D call. Germline V gene sequence: CDR1 SGHRS, CDR2 YFSETQ. Trimming removed 2 bases from V and 0 bases from J, with 8 bases in between. This CDR3 is built from 15 residues. The CDR3 spells CASSFRTTNTGELFF. CDR3 nucleotide sequence: TGCGCCAGCAGCTTCAGGACCACGAACACCGGGGAGCTGTTTTTT.

V is TRBV4-1 and J is TRBJ2-5; weak D call: TRBD1 (5 bases). V dropped 4 bases and J dropped 6 bases, with 15 bases sitting between them. This CDR3 has 14 residues. Germline V gene data show CDR1 as MGHRA and CDR2 as YSYEKL. DNA of the CDR3: TGCGCCAGCAGCCGGATTCAGGGTGGGAAGACCCAGTACTTC. Protein: CASSRIQGGKTQYF.

V usage is TRBV9 and J usage is TRBJ2-5, with 12 bases identical to TRBD1. With V trimmed by 3 bases and J by 1 base, 13 bases remained unmatched. The CDR3 runs 19 residues. The germline gives CDR1 SGDLS, CDR2 YYNGEE. The CDR3 DNA is TGTGCCAGCAGCGGAACCGGGACAGGGGGCCGCGGGGCCCAAGAGACCCAGTACTTC. Its translation: CASSGTGTGGRGAQETQYF.

This clone has only a few counts. The V gene is TRBV2, the J gene TRBJ1-2; tentative D call: TRBD1 (5 bases). This CDR3 is built from 16 residues. The V gene's germline CDR1 is SNHLY and CDR2 FYNNEI. With 2 bases removed from V and 2 bases from J, the gap between germline ends came to 15 bases. CDR3 amino acids: CASSESGEDANYGYTF. CDR3 nucleotide sequence: TGTGCCAGCAGTGAATCGGGGGAAGACGCCAACTATGGCTACACCTTC.

The gene calls are TRBV5-1 and TRBJ1-3, with D possibly matching TRBD1 (5 bases). Trimming pared 1 base from V and 0 bases from J, leaving 5 bases between. CDR1 is SGHRS, CDR2 YFSETQ, per germline. This CDR3 is built from 14 residues. The DNA of the CDR3 is TGCGCCAGCAGCTTGACAGGCTCTGGAAACACCATATATTTT. It translates to CASSLTGSGNTIYF.

The chain links TRBV7-9 to TRBJ1-6; 8 bases agree with TRBD1. The CDR3 covers 16 residues. V was pared by 5 bases and J by 1 base, with 4 bases of the junction left unmatched. Per the germline V gene, CDR1 is SEHNR and CDR2 is FQNEAQ (reference sequence). This CDR3 is CASSPTGGSYNSPLHF. The CDR3 DNA is TGTGCCAGCAGCCCCACAGGGGGTTCCTATAATTCACCCCTCCACTTT.

This clone was detected once. The rearrangement joins TRBV7-3 to TRBJ2-1, with D possibly being TRBD2 (6 bases). The CDR3 is 16 amino acids. Germline CDR1 SGHTA, CDR2 FQGTGA. The V end was cut by 3 bases, the J end by 4 bases, with 16 bases between. The CDR3 loop is CASSFKRTITYNEQFF. In DNA, the CDR3 is TGTGCCAGCAGCTTTAAGAGGACTATCACTTACAATGAGCAGTTCTTC.

The chain combines TRBV11-3 with TRBJ2-3; D is ambiguous. Germline-derived CDR1 and CDR2 are SGHNT and YENEEA. The CDR3 is 14 amino acids. The germline V and J ends were trimmed by 5 bases and 2 bases, with 11 bases remaining between them. The chain's CDR3 is CASSRSRNTDTQYF. The CDR3 DNA reads TGTGCCAGCAGCCGGTCAAGGAACACAGATACGCAGTATTTT.

The J gene is TRBJ1-3, the V gene TRBV11-2; a possible D gene is TRBD1 (5 bases). Trimming left V 5 bases short and J 0 bases short, with 14 bases between. The CDR3 loop spans 16 amino acids. In germline, CDR1 is SGHAT, CDR2 FQNNGV. CDR3 residues: CASSRIPGTSGNTIYF. The CDR3 coding sequence is TGTGCCAGCAGCCGTATCCCAGGGACCTCTGGAAACACCATATATTTT.

This rearrangement joins TRBV5-1 to TRBJ2-7; 11 nucleotides match TRBD2. Germline CDR1 SGHRS, CDR2 YFSETQ. The CDR3 is 18 amino acids. Losses at the gene ends were 0 bases for V and 1 base for J; bases not matched to a gene: 9. The CDR3 DNA reads TGCGCCAGCAGCTTGGGTGAGAGACTAGCGGGATGGTCCTACGAGCAGTACTTC. This encodes CASSLGERLAGWSYEQYF.

A few counts support this clone. The rearrangement uses TRBV5-1 and TRBJ1-3; D remains ambiguous. Germline V gene sequence: CDR1 SGHRS, CDR2 YFSETQ. Trimming cost V 0 bases and J 5 bases, with 9 bases left between them. This CDR3 has 14 amino acids. DNA of the CDR3: TGCGCCAGCAGCTTGGTGGACGGCAGAAACACCATATATTTT. Translated, it gives CASSLVDGRNTIYF. The full variable domain, rest sourced from reference TRBV5-1 and TRBJ1-3, is KAGVTQTPRYLIKTRGQQVTLSCSPISGHRSVSWYQQTPGQGLQFLFEYFSETQRNKGNFPGRFSGRQFSNSRSEMNVSTLELGDSALYLCASSLVDGRNTIYFGEGSWLTVV.

J is TRBJ2-1 and V is TRBV2; 9 nucleotides agree with TRBD2. Germline-derived CDR1 and CDR2 are SNHLY and FYNNEI. The CDR3 loop spans 17 amino acids. V dropped 2 bases and J dropped 4; count of bases not matched to a gene: 9. CDR3 amino acids: CASSEIGGLAGYNEQFF. CDR3 sequence (DNA): TGTGCCAGCAGTGAAATTGGGGGCCTAGCGGGATACAATGAGCAGTTCTTC.

V is TRBV15 and J is TRBJ1-4; D is uncertain. This CDR3 region has 14 residues. CDR1 and CDR2 from the germline V gene are LNHNV and YYDKDF (reference sequence). V was shortened by 0 bases and J by 7 bases, with 9 bases between the two germline ends. CDR3 protein: CATSRDRRGEKLFF. In nucleotides, the CDR3 is TGTGCCACCAGCAGAGATCGGCGGGGTGAAAAACTGTTTTTT. Variable domain in full (rest from reference TRBV15 and TRBJ1-4): DAMVIQNPRYQVTQFGKPVTLSCSQTLNHNVMYWYQQKSSQAPKLLFHYYDKDFNNEADTPDNFQSRRPNTSFCFLDIRSPGLGDTAMYLCATSRDRRGEKLFFGSGTQLSVL.

J is TRBJ2-1 and V is TRBV28; unclear D gene. Trimming took off 1 base at V and 3 bases at J, with 7 bases between the two ends. In germline, CDR1 is MDHEN, CDR2 SYDVKM. This CDR3 comprises 14 residues. The CDR3 sequence: CASSLSGNYNEQFF. CDR3 sequence (DNA): TGTGCCAGCAGTTTATCAGGAAACTACAATGAGCAGTTCTTC.

The V call is TRBV5-1, the J call TRBJ2-3; TRBD2 matches 8 bases. The germline V gene has CDR1 SGHRS and CDR2 YFSETQ. V lost 4 bases and J lost 6; bases outside the gene matches: 10. There are 15 residues in the CDR3. CDR3 sequence reads: CASSPNRGGSDTQYF. In nucleotides, the CDR3 is TGCGCCAGCAGCCCAAATCGGGGGGGATCGGATACGCAGTATTTT.

The chain couples TRBV11-2 to TRBJ2-1; possibly TRBD1 for D (5 bases). V was cut by 1 base and J by 7 bases, with 8 bases left in between. Looked up from germline, CDR1 is SGHAT and CDR2 is FQNNGV. There are 13 residues in the CDR3. CDR3 protein: CASSLAGLNEQFF. CDR3 DNA sequence: TGTGCCAGCAGCTTAGCAGGGCTTAATGAGCAGTTCTTC.

This clone has only a few counts. The chain combines TRBV7-9 with TRBJ2-1; 8 bases align to TRBD2. The CDR3 covers 16 residues. Trimming cost V 7 bases and J 4 bases; bases outside gene matches: 12. CDR1 is SEHNR, CDR2 FQNEAQ, per germline (reference sequence). CDR3 loop: CASTSPPGGGYNEQFF. CDR3 DNA: TGTGCCAGCACCTCCCCGCCGGGAGGGGGATACAATGAGCAGTTCTTC.

V usage is TRBV9 and J usage is TRBJ2-2; maybe TRBD1 (5 bases). Germline V gene data show CDR1 as SGDLS and CDR2 as YYNGEE. This CDR3 contains 16 residues. V was shortened by 0 bases and J by 6 bases, with 15 bases between the two germline ends. The CDR3 reads CASSVGGRIRSGELFF. CDR3 in DNA: TGTGCCAGCAGCGTAGGGGGCAGGATAAGGTCCGGGGAGCTGTTTTTT.

In the case of this clone: This same CDR3 is encoded by further DNA sequences in the sample. The chain couples TRBV6-5 to TRBJ2-1; 7 nucleotides align to TRBD1. The CDR3 loop spans 13 amino acids. After removal of 4 bases from V and 4 bases from J, the junction contained 1 base not matched to a gene. The germline V gene encodes CDR1 MNHEY and CDR2 SVGAGI. The CDR3 is CASSSTGYNEQFF. In nucleotides, the CDR3 is TGTGCCAGCAGTTCGACAGGGTACAATGAGCAGTTCTTC.

This clone was observed a handful of times. V and J are TRBV7-3 and TRBJ2-1; D gene unclear. The CDR3 covers 13 residues. Germline V gives CDR1 SGHTA, CDR2 FQGTGA. Trimming removed 5 bases from V and 9 bases from J, with 14 bases in between. CDR3 sequence reads: CASSNTKHGEQFF. The CDR3 DNA follows: TGTGCCAGCAGCAATACTAAACATGGTGAGCAGTTCTTC.

This clone appeared once. The rearrangement joins TRBV4-3 to TRBJ2-7; the D is unclear. Trimming shortened V by 1 base and J by 3 bases, and 7 bases separated the two germline ends. This CDR3 comprises 13 residues. The germline gives CDR1 LGHNA, CDR2 YSLEER. This CDR3 reads CASSQGRNYEQYF. The CDR3 nucleotides are TGCGCCAGCAGCCAAGGCCGGAACTACGAGCAGTACTTC.

This clone was seen a single time. V and J are TRBV11-2 and TRBJ1-2; TRBD1 aligns across 11 bases. CDR3 length: 13 residues. Per the germline V gene, CDR1 is SGHAT and CDR2 is FQNNGV. V lost 5 bases to trimming and J lost 4 bases; unmatched junction nucleotides: 0. CDR3 in DNA: TGTGCCAGCAGCGGACAGGGGGCCTATGGCTACACCTTC. It codes for CASSGQGAYGYTF.